This T cell receptor beta chain stems from a study of Ad26.COV2.S vaccination and SARS-CoV-2 variants. Treatment defined: about 20 received Ad26.COV2.S at low or high dose, single or two shots; roughly 5 received placebo; per-sample allocation not given. Specimen acquisition occurred on day 63 following the initial vaccine or placebo injection. About this clone: Its target is unknown.

Overall study findings and caveats: Vaccinees showed greater spike-specific TCR breadth than placebo recipients.

With 0 bases removed from V and 7 bases from J, the gap between germline ends came to 7 bases. Germline V gene lookup returns CDR1 SNHLY and CDR2 FYNNEI. CDR3 length: 13 residues. Repertoires were generated with immunoSEQ multiplex PCR, while TCRdb's copy carries only in-frame clones and drops some. In the table there are around 270,000 clones, around 90% of which are singletons. This TCR derives from a person aged 18-60 years who received the Ad26.COV2.S COVID-19 vaccine or a placebo. The sample here was peripheral blood, taken in a trial of Ad26.COV2.S vaccine versus placebo. The chain carries TRBV2 and TRBJ1-5; D gene unclear. CDR3 residues: CASSEALPQPQHF. CDR3 DNA sequence: TGTGCCAGCAGTGAAGCGCTTCCGCAGCCCCAGCATTTT. Based on the CDR3 plus reference TRBV2 and TRBJ1-5, the full variable domain is EPEVTQTPSHQVTQMGQEVILRCVPISNHLYFYWYRQILGQKVEFLVSFYNNEISEKSEIFDDQFSVERPDGSNFTLKIRSTKLEDSAMYFCASSEALPQPQHFGDGTRLSIL.